This T cell receptor beta chain stems from a study of technical replicates of blood from several donors. The germline CDR1 and CDR2 sequences are SNHLY and FYNNEI. The V and J ends lost 3 bases and 2 bases respectively, with 13 bases between them. This CDR3 region has 16 residues. Method: immunoSEQ multiplex PCR; TCRdb's copy keeps in-frame clones and lacks some. The repertoire holds some 87,000 clones, with roughly 96% as singletons. The sequence came from a human donor in good health. The chain has TRBV2 and TRBJ2-2, with D possibly matching TRBD1 (6 bases). The sequencing sample was made of T cells isolated from PBMCs. This CDR3 is CASSDPPGANTGELFF. CDR3 DNA sequence: TGTGCCAGCAGTGATCCACCAGGGGCCAACACCGGGGAGCTGTTTTTT.